This T cell receptor beta chain stems from a study of blood T cell repertoires in COVID-19. Study details: COVID-19 samples collected from the United States, Italy and Spain covered acute and convalescent phases. T cells, B-cell-depleted T cells, or PBMCs supplied cDNA or gDNA.

As processed by the authors: Amplification with reference gene primers provided the estimates of nucleated cell counts. The assay was immunoSEQ multiplex PCR, and TCRdb's table has in-frame clones only and misses some. That table furnishes V, J and clone size, whereas the DNA furnished D and trimming. Here the sample spans roughly 380,000 clones, over 75% being singletons. Seattle enrolled patients during active infection and tracked them longitudinally. This TCR came from a woman aged 40 to 55 with COVID-19, enrolled during active disease. Material for sequencing was peripheral blood.

The CDR3 is CASSLQTSPLHF. The CDR3 bases are TGTGCCAGCAGTTTGCAGACATCACCCCTCCACTTT. V gene TRBV28 combines with J gene TRBJ1-6; D gene ambiguous. Germline lookup yields CDR1 MDHEN and CDR2 SYDVKM. This CDR3 is built from 12 residues. Trimming left V 3 bases short and J 10 bases short, with 7 bases between. Complete variable domain (other parts from reference TRBV28 and TRBJ1-6): DVKVTQSSRYLVKRTGEKVFLECVQDMDHENMFWYRQDPGLGLRLIYFSYDVKMKEKGDIPEGYSVSREKKERFSLILESASTNQTSMYLCASSLQTSPLHFGNGTRLTVT.